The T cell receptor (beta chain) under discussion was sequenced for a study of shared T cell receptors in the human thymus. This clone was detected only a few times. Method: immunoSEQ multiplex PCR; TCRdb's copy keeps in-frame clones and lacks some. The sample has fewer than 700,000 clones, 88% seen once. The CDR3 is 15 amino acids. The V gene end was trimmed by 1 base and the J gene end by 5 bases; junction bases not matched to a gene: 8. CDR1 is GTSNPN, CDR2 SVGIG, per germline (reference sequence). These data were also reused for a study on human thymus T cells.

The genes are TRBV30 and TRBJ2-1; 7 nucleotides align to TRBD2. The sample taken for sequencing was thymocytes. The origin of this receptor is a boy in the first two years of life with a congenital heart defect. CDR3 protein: CAWSARGEDNNEQFF. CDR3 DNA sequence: TGTGCCTGGAGTGCCCGGGGGGAGGATAACAATGAGCAGTTCTTC.